This T cell receptor (beta chain) was identified in a study of blood T cell repertoires in COVID-19. Turning to the study itself: Acute-phase and convalescent COVID-19 samples originated in the United States, Italy and Spain. Sample material is recorded as cDNA or gDNA derived from T cells, B-cell-depleted T cells, or PBMCs.

Using immunoSEQ multiplex PCR, the repertoire was profiled, and TCRdb retains in-frame clones only, with some absent. The sample yields 45,000 to 55,000 clones, around 68% seen once. Losses at the gene ends were 3 bases for V and 0 bases for J; bases not matched to a gene: 4. Germline V gives CDR1 LGHDT, CDR2 YNNKEL (reference sequence). The CDR3 consists of 15 residues. There are a few counts of this clone. The sample consisted of peripheral blood. This TCR was recovered from a woman aged 70 to 79 with acute or convalescent COVID-19. V and J are TRBV3-1 (or the pseudogene TRBV3-2) and TRBJ1-1; 7 bases are shared with TRBD1. In nucleotides, the CDR3 is TGTGCCAGCAGCCATGCCGGACAGGTGAACACTGAAGCTTTCTTT. This codes for CASSHAGQVNTEAFF.